One TCR beta chain is described in this entry. Its antigen target is currently unknown. The record has no base qualities; no much larger clone is one base away. Via the germline V gene, CDR1 is SGHVS and CDR2 FNYEAQ. V was cut back by 2 bases and J by 1 base, leaving a gap of 9 bases between them. The CDR3 sequence holds 14 residues, the cysteine and phenylalanine included. Here the CDR3 DNA is all that survives: 42 bases in frame from base 1. TCR CDR3 regions were amplified from genomic DNA by multiplex PCR using the deep immunoSEQ assay. Extracted genomic DNA from each cell subset was spread evenly across all wells of several immunoSEQ 96-well plates, with each plate serving as a replicate. Each replicate PCR for sorted subsets received about 200 ng genomic DNA, equal to tens of thousands of T cell genomes. The purified libraries were quantified using a Qubit 3.0 fluorometer, sized with a Bioanalyzer 2100, and then quantified again using the KAPA Library Quantification kit. Every immunoSEQ 96-well plate was sequenced on a separate single-read 150-cycle Illumina NextSeq 550 flow cell. As for how the authors treated the data: Because the immunoSEQ output included only junctional sequences and no quality scores, the filtering could not be the same as the filtering used for full-length reads. To assign V/J genes and CDR3, sequences were annotated using PyIR, a Python wrapper for IgBLAST v1.9, with IMGT germline references. Any read was removed if the V/J assignment was weak (E-value above 1e-6), the CDR3 was missing, or the read contained stop codons, out-of-frame junctions, or ambiguous translated residues. V3J clonotypes were defined as sequences sharing an identical inferred V gene, J gene, and CDR3 amino acid sequence. Percentage overlap between repertoires was calculated by dividing the number of shared unique clonotypes by the size of the smaller repertoire. Three approaches were used to assess repertoire richness: RTK rarefaction, the Chao1 estimator, and Recon v2.1 estimates of unobserved clonotypes. For all TCRbeta clonotypes obtained by the gDNA method from a few donors, generation probabilities were computed with OLGA. In its TCRdb copy, this immuneACCESS table keeps in-frame sequences only and misses some clones. Where compared with another copy, unresolved V genes explain less than half of these, and the others have no known cause. D and trimming come from the DNA, and the V and J calls and clone size come from that table. The sample table holds more than 2 million clones, of which approximately 95% were seen once. More than 0.1% of the sample goes to the ten largest clones.

The data belong to a study of shared clonotypes between healthy human individuals (dated by TCRdb to the early 2020s). About the study as a whole: The cohort included a few men and a couple of women between 18 and 49 years of age. For each donor, three plates each were used for CD4 naive and CD4 memory, two plates were used for CD8 naive, and one plate was used for CD8 memory. The study deeply sequenced blood TCR repertoires of several healthy adults to estimate repertoire size and the extent of clonotype sharing between individuals. Different laboratories and diverse techniques were used to prepare libraries and sequence TCR repertoires, to increase sequencing depth and limit assay-specific biases. Between about 0.8 and 8.9 billion PBMCs per donor were obtained by leukapheresis. Overall study outcomes, separate from this receptor: Clonotypes shared by all four sorted-subset donors showed higher generation probabilities than non-shared clonotypes. Sampling was restricted to blood, and TCR repertoires in tissues likely differ from the TCR repertoires found in blood. Pairwise subsampling indicated that sequencing depth was expected to affect the degree of clonotype sharing among donors. Naive subsets generally had larger estimated clonotype richness than memory subsets. Even with the large sequencing depth, rarefaction of the sorted-subset datasets indicated that sequencing was incomplete. The genetic and exposure-history diversity represented was limited by the small number of donors. Across a handful of donors, approximately 5% of naive CD4, roughly 3.8% of naive CD8, under 2.5% of memory CD4, and roughly 0.41% of memory CD8 clonotypes were shared.

The donors were healthy, HIV-negative adults with no recently reported acute infections or vaccinations. Every donor was a Caucasian adult living in Nashville, Tennessee, USA. Magnetic negative selection was used to enrich CD4+ T cells, after which naive cells were positively selected on CD45RA and the negative fraction became the memory subset. Blood was obtained by leukapheresis, after which PBMCs were separated by Ficoll-Histopaque density gradient centrifugation and cryopreserved in liquid nitrogen vapor phase. Purity and quantity of every magnetically sorted T cell population were checked by analytical flow cytometry. From each sorted fraction, genomic DNA was isolated and quantified by UV absorbance on a Nanodrop 2000c.

Sequencing input: naive CD4+ T cells sorted from blood. According to the study, the label for this sample's cell subset or site signals: CD45RA+ positively selected. This TCR was recovered from a man aged 18 to 29 in good health. The rearrangement combines TRBV7-6 with TRBJ2-7; the D gene lacks a confident call. The bases are TGTGCCAGCAGCTTATCGGCGCAGTCCTACGAGCAGTACTTC. It translates as CASSLSAQSYEQYF.